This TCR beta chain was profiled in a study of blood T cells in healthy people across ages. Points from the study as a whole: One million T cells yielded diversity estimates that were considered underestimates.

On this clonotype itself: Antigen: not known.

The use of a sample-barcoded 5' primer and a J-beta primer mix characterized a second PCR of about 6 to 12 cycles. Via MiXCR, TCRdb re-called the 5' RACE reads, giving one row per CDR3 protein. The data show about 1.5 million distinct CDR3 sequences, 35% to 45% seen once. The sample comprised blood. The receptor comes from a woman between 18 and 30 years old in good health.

As DNA, the CDR3 is TGCAGCGTTGAAGATGGGAGGGCGGGGAAACTGTTTTTT. Protein product: CSVEDGRAGKLFF. The V and J genes are TRBV29-1 and TRBJ1-4; D not resolved. Trimming left V 0 bases short and J 11 bases short, with 13 bases between. The CDR3 consists of 13 residues. The germline V gene encodes CDR1 SQVTM and CDR2 ANQGSEA.